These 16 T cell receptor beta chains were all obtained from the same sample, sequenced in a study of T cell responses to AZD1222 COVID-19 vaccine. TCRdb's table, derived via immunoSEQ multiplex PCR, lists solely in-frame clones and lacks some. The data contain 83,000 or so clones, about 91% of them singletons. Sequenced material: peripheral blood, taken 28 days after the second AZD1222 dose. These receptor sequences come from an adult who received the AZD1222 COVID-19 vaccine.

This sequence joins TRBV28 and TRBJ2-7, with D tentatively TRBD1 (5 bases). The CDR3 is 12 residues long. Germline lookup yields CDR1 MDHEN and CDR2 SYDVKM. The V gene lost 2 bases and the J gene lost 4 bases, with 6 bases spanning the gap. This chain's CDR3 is CASSLQGYEQYF. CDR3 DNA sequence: TGTGCCAGCAGTTTACAGGGATACGAGCAGTACTTC.

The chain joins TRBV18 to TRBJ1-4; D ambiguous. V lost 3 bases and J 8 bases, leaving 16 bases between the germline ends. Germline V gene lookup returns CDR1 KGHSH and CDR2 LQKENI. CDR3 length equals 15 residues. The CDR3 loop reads CASSPRRLSGEKLFF. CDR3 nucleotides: TGTGCCAGCTCACCCAGAAGGCTCTCGGGGGAAAAACTGTTTTTT. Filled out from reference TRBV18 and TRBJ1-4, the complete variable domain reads NAGVMQNPRHLVRRRGQEARLRCSPMKGHSHVYWYRQLPEEGLKFMVYLQKENIIDESGMPKERFSAEFPKEGPSILRIQQVVRGDSAAYFCASSPRRLSGEKLFFGSGTQLSVL.

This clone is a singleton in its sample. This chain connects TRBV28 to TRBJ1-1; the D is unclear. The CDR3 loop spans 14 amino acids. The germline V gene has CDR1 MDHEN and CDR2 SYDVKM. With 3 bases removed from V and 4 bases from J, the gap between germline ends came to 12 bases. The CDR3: CASSFSEQGTEAFF. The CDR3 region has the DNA TGTGCCAGCAGTTTTTCTGAACAAGGCACTGAAGCTTTCTTT.

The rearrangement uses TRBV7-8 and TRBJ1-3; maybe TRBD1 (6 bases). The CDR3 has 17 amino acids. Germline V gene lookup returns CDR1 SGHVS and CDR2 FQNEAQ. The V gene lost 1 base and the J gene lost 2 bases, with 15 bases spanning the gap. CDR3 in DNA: TGTGCCAGCAGCTTAGAGGGGGGGCGAATTGCTGGAAACACCATATATTTT. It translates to CASSLEGGRIAGNTIYF.

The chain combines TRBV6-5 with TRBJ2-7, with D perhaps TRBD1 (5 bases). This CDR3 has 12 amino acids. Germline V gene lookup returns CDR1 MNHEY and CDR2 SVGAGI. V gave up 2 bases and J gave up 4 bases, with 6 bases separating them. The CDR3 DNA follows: TGTGCCAGCAGTTACGACAGATACGAGCAGTACTTC. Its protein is CASSYDRYEQYF.

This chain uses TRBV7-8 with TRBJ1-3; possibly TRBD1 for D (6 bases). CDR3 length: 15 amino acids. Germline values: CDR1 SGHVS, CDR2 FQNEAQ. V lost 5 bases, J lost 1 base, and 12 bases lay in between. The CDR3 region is CASSPTGLSGNTIYF. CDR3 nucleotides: TGTGCCAGCAGCCCTACAGGGTTGTCTGGAAACACCATATATTTT.

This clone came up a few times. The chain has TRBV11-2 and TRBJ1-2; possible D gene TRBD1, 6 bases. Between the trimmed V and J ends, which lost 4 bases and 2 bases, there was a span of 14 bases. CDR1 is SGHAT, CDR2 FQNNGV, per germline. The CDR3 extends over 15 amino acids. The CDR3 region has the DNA TGTGCCAGCAGCTATACCGGGACACTCAACTATGGCTACACCTTC. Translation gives CASSYTGTLNYGYTF.

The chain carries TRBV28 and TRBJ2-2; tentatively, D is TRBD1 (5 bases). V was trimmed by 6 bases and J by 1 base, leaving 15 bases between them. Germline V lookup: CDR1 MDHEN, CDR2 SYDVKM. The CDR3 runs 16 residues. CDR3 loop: CASSLGPQGNTGELFF. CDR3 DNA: TGTGCCAGCAGCCTGGGGCCCCAGGGGAACACCGGGGAGCTGTTTTTT.

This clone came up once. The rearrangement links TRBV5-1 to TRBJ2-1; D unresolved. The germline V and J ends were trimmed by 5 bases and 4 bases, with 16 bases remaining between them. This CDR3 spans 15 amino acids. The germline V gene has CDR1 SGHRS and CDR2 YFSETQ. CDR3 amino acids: CASRVAERSYNEQFF. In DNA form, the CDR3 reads TGCGCCAGCAGAGTGGCAGAGAGGTCTTACAATGAGCAGTTCTTC.

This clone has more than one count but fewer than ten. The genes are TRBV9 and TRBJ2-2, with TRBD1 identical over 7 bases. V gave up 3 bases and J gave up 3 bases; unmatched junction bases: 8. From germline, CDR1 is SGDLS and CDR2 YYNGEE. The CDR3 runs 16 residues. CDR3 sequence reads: CASSGRQGADTGELFF. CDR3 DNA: TGTGCCAGCAGCGGACGACAGGGCGCCGACACCGGGGAGCTGTTTTTT.

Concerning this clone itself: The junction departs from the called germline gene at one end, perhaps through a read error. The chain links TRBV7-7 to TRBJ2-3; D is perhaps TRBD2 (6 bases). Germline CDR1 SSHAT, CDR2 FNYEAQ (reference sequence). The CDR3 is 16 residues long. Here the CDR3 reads CASSLGLSGGTDTQYF. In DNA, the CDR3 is TGTGCTAGCAGCTTAGGACTATCGGGAGGCACAGATACGCAGTATTTT.

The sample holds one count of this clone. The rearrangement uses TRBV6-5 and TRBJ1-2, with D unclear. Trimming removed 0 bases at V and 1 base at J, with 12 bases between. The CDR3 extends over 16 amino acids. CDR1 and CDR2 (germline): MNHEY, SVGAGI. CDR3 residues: CASSYSSSSINYGYTF. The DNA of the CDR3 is TGTGCCAGCAGTTACTCGTCGAGTTCAATTAACTATGGCTACACCTTC.

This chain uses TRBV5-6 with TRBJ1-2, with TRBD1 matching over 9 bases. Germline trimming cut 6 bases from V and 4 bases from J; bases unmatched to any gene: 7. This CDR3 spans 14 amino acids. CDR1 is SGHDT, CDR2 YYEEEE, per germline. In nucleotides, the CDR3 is TGTGCCAGCACCAGGACAGGGGAGTCCTATGGCTACACCTTC. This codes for CASTRTGESYGYTF.

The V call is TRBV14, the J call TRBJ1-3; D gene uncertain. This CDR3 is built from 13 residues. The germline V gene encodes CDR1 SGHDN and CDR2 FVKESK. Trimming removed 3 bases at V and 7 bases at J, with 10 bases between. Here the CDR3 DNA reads TGTGCCAGCAGCCAGGGGTCCAGGAACACCATATATTTT. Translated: CASSQGSRNTIYF. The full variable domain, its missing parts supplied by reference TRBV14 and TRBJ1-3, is EAGVTQFPSHSVIEKGQTVTLRCDPISGHDNLYWYRRVMGKEIKFLLHFVKESKQDESGMPNNRFLAERTGGTYSTLKVQPAELEDSGVYFCASSQGSRNTIYFGEGSWLTVV.

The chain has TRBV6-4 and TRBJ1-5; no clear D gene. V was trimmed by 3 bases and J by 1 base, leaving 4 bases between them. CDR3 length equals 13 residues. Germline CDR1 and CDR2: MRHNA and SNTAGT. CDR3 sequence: CASSEGSNQPQHF. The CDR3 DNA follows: TGTGCCAGCAGTGAAGGGAGCAATCAGCCCCAGCATTTT.

The DNA for the CDR3 is TGTGCCAGCAGGTTGGGTGTAGCGGGAGCCCAAGAGACCCAGTACTTC. Translating gives CASRLGVAGAQETQYF. The V gene is TRBV28, the J gene TRBJ2-5; 9 bases align to TRBD2. The CDR3 loop spans 16 amino acids. CDR1 is MDHEN and CDR2 is SYDVKM in the germline V gene. The V segment lost 6 bases and the J segment 1 base; nucleotides outside the gene matches: 9.